The T cell receptor beta chain under discussion was sequenced for a study of blood T cell repertoires in COVID-19. On the study more broadly: Material from acute and convalescent COVID-19 was sourced from the United States, Italy and Spain. Nucleic acid was either cDNA or gDNA, and it came from T cells, B-cell-depleted T cells, or PBMCs.

Authors' analysis steps: Scientists estimated how many nucleated cells there were by amplifying reference gene primers. Only in-frame clones appear in the TCRdb table, and some are missing; sequencing was by immunoSEQ multiplex PCR. For V, J and clone size, that table is used; D and trimming come from the DNA. The sample comprises 200,000 to 250,000 clones, roughly 86% of which are singletons, and 7.1% rests with the top ten. Sequenced sample: peripheral blood. This clonotype was sampled from a woman in her 70s with active or convalescent COVID-19.

The DNA of the CDR3 is TGTGCCAGCAGCTTGCTCCCCGCTCCTACCACTGAAGCTTTCTTT. Translation: CASSLLPAPTTEAFF. J is TRBJ1-1 and V is TRBV5-5; D is uncertain. Trimming left V 1 base short and J 4 bases short, with 14 bases between. The CDR3 totals 15 residues. CDR1 is SGHKS, CDR2 YYEKEE, per germline (reference sequence).